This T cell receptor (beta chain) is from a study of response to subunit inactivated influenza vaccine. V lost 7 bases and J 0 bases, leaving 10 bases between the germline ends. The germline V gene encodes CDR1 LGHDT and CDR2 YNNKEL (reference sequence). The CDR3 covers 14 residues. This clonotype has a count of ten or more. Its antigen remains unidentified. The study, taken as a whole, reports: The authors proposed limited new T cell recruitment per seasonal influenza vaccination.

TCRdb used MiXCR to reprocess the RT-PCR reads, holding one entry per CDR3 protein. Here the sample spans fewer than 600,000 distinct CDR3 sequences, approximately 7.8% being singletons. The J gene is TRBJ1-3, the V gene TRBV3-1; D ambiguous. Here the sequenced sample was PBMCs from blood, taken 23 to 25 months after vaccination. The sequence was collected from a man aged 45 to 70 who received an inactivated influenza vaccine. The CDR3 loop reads CASKQTSSGNTIYF. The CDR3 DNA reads TGTGCCAGCAAGCAGACCAGCTCTGGAAACACCATATATTTT.